The rows below give T cell receptor beta chains drawn from one sample of a study of early T cells in non-severe SARS-CoV-2 infection. One entry per CDR3 protein results from TCRdb running MiXCR on the 5' RACE reads. Of around 34,000 distinct CDR3 sequences listed, 4.5% to 5.5% are singletons. The sample comprised whole blood. The source is an adult who was a healthcare worker with PCR-confirmed SARS-CoV-2 infection or an uninfected control (not recorded which). CDR3s include the opening cysteine and the closing phenylalanine or tryptophan. A D gene is named only where the DNA matches it firmly. Clone size is given for some rows only: seen once, a few or many times, or a class if the clone is expanded.

J gene | CDR3 length | V gene | clone size | D gene | CDR3 DNA | CDR3 protein
TRBJ2-5 | 10 | TRBV12-3/TRBV12-4 | many | - | TGTGCCAGTGGGTCCGGGACCCAGTACTTC | CASGSGTQYF
TRBJ2-4 | 16 | TRBV28 | many | - | TGTGCCAGCAGTTTAAGTAGCTCTCATCGGGTGGACATTCAGTACTTC | CASSLSSSHRVDIQYF
TRBJ1-2 | 17 | TRBV7-6 | many | TRBD1 | TGTGCCAGCAGCTTACAGACAGGGTCGGGAGCTAACTATGGCTACACCTTC | CASSLQTGSGANYGYTF
TRBJ1-1 | 15 | TRBV7-3 | many | - | TGTGCCAGCAGCTTAACGGGGTGGTCACACACTGAAGCTTTCTTT | CASSLTGWSHTEAFF
TRBJ2-5 | 14 | TRBV6-2/TRBV6-3 | many | TRBD2 | TGTGCCAGCAGTTATGAGCGGGGGCGGAAGACCCAGTACTTC | CASSYERGRKTQYF
TRBJ2-5 | 10 | TRBV3-1 | many | - | TGTGCCAGCAGCCAAGAGACCCAGTACTTC | CASSQETQYF
TRBJ1-2 | 13 | TRBV18 | - | - | TGTGCCAGCTCACCCCAGGGCGCCTATGGCTACACCTTC | CASSPQGAYGYTF
TRBJ1-1 | 14 | TRBV5-4 | few | TRBD1 | TGTGCCAGCGCTTCTTCTAGACAGGGAGGCGAAGCTTTCTTT | CASASSRQGGEAFF
TRBJ1-2 | 8 | TRBV29-1 | many | - | TGCAGCGTTGAGATGGACACCTTC | CSVEMDTF
TRBJ1-3 | 15 | TRBV18 | many | - | TGTGCCAGCTCAAGCCAAGTGAGCTCTGGAAACACCATATATTTT | CASSSQVSSGNTIYF
TRBJ1-2 | 12 | TRBV19 | few | - | TGTGCCAGTAACACCCGAAACTATGGCTACACCTTC | CASNTRNYGYTF
TRBJ2-7 | 15 | TRBV7-2 | - | - | TGTGCCAGCAGCTTAGACGGACCGCGCTCCTACGAGCAGTACTTC | CASSLDGPRSYEQYF
TRBJ2-3 | 12 | TRBV7-9 | - | - | TGTGCCAGCAGGGCCGGGGAAGATACGCAGTATTTT | CASRAGEDTQYF
TRBJ2-5 | 20 | TRBV12-5 | many | - | TGTGCTAGTGGTTTGGTACCTTGGAGCGACTCGACCTACAAATTCGAGACCCAGTACTTC | CASGLVPWSDSTYKFETQYF
TRBJ2-7 | 14 | TRBV20-1 | many | TRBD2 | TGCAGTGTTTATCGAGGGACTAGCCTGCACGAGCAGTACTTC | CSVYRGTSLHEQYF
TRBJ2-3 | 16 | TRBV6-5 | many | TRBD1 | TGTGCCAGCAGCCCTCGGACAGGCGAACTCACAGATACGCAGTATTTT | CASSPRTGELTDTQYF
TRBJ1-1 | 13 | TRBV29-1 | many | - | TGCAGCGGCTCTGTCGGACGCCGGAGGGGTACTTTCTTT | CSGSVGRRRGTFF
TRBJ2-5 | 14 | TRBV30 | few | - | TGTGCCTGGAGTGTACGCGAGAACCAAGAGACCCAGTACTTC | CAWSVRENQETQYF
TRBJ2-3 | 16 | TRBV15 | few | - | TGTGCCACCAGCAGAGAGGAGGTTATTGTTCTAGATACGCAGTATTTT | CATSREEVIVLDTQYF
TRBJ2-7 | 15 | TRBV5-8 | many | - | TGTGCCAGCAGCGCCCTCCGACAGGGAGGGTTAGAGCAGTACTTC | CASSALRQGGLEQYF
TRBJ2-1 | 14 | TRBV11-2 | many | - | TGTGCCAGCAGCTTGGGGGCCCTCTACAATGAGCAGTTCTTC | CASSLGALYNEQFF
TRBJ2-1 | 14 | TRBV18 | few | - | TGTGCCAGCTCACCGGCGGGGGCTGGGAATGAGCAGTTCTTC | CASSPAGAGNEQFF
TRBJ1-2 | 15 | TRBV4-1 | many | TRBD1 | TGCGCCAGCAGCCTAGGGGACAGGGCATATGGAGGCTACACCTTC | CASSLGDRAYGGYTF
TRBJ2-7 | 14 | TRBV6-1 | many | TRBD1 | TGTGCCACCTTTTGGGCCTCGACAGGGAACGAGCAGTACTTC | CATFWASTGNEQYF
TRBJ2-7 | 14 | TRBV2 | few | TRBD2 | TGTGCCAGCAGTTCCCTAGCGGGCGACTACGAGCAGTACTTC | CASSSLAGDYEQYF
TRBJ2-5 | 13 | TRBV10-2 | many | - | TGCGCCAGCAGTGAGCTAGGACGGGAGACCCAGTACTTC | CASSELGRETQYF
TRBJ1-6 | 15 | TRBV20-1 | many | TRBD1 | TGCAGTGCTAGACCCTCCGGGACAGTTAATTCACCCCTCCACTTT | CSARPSGTVNSPLHF
TRBJ2-2 | 18 | TRBV20-1 | few | TRBD1 | TGCAGTGCTAGAGATACCGGGACAGGGGGCTCTTTGGCCGGGGAGCTGTTTTTT | CSARDTGTGGSLAGELFF
TRBJ1-2 | 15 | TRBV6-5 | - | - | TGTGCCAGCAGCTACTCTGTGCAGGGAGGCTATGGCTACACCTTC | CASSYSVQGGYGYTF
TRBJ2-2 | 13 | TRBV2 | few | TRBD2 | TGTGCCAGCAAAGCGGGGTACACCGGGGAGCTGTTTTTT | CASKAGYTGELFF
TRBJ1-1 | 15 | TRBV18 | - | - | TGTGCCAGCTCACCACCGGAGGGGCGGATAACTGAAGCTTTCTTT | CASSPPEGRITEAFF
TRBJ1-1 | 13 | TRBV20-1 | many | - | TGCAGTGCTTCAGGGAGGATCGACACTGAAGCTTTCTTT | CSASGRIDTEAFF
TRBJ1-1 | 12 | TRBV12-3/TRBV12-4 | many | - | TGTGCCAGCAGTTTAGCTGACACTGAAGCTTTCTTT | CASSLADTEAFF
TRBJ2-3 | 15 | TRBV7-3 | few | - | TGTGCCAGCAGCTCCGGGGGATCTAGCACAGATACGCAGTATTTT | CASSSGGSSTDTQYF
TRBJ2-6 | 16 | TRBV10-3 | few | - | TGTGCCATCAGTGACCCCGCCAGGGCTGGGGCCAACGTCCTGACTTTC | CAISDPARAGANVLTF
TRBJ1-1 | 15 | TRBV21-1 | many | - | TGTGCCAGCAGCAAAATCTCAGGGGCTTGCACTGAAGCTTTCTTT | CASSKISGACTEAFF
TRBJ1-1 | 14 | TRBV2 | many | - | TGTGCCAGCAGTGAATCCTGGGGGAGGACTGAAGCTTTCTTT | CASSESWGRTEAFF
TRBJ2-3 | 14 | TRBV5-1 | many | - | TGCGCCAGCCAAGAGGGACCTCAAGGTGATACGCAGTATTTT | CASQEGPQGDTQYF
TRBJ2-5 | 14 | TRBV20-1 | many | TRBD2 | TGCAGTGCTACTAAGGCGGGGGGTCAAGAGACCCAGTACTTC | CSATKAGGQETQYF
TRBJ2-3 | 12 | TRBV7-8 | many | - | TGTGCCAGCAGCTTTCTCGGGGATACGCAGTATTTT | CASSFLGDTQYF
TRBJ1-2 | 12 | TRBV20-1 | many | - | TGCAGTGCCCCCGCAGCTAACTATGGCTACACCTTC | CSAPAANYGYTF
TRBJ2-7 | 13 | TRBV3-1 | many | - | TGTGCCAGCAGCCAGTCAGACAGCTACGAGCAGTACTTC | CASSQSDSYEQYF
TRBJ2-5 | 15 | TRBV5-1 | few | TRBD1 | TGCGCCAGCTCTGCGGGGACAGGGGGCGCCGAGACCCAGTACTTC | CASSAGTGGAETQYF
TRBJ1-4 | 12 | TRBV30 | many | - | TGTGCCTGGAGTGTAACTAATGAAAAACTGTTTTTT | CAWSVTNEKLFF
TRBJ2-1 | 13 | TRBV6-2/TRBV6-3 | many | TRBD2 | TGTGCCAGCCGTTCGGGGGGTTATAATGAGCAGTTCTTC | CASRSGGYNEQFF